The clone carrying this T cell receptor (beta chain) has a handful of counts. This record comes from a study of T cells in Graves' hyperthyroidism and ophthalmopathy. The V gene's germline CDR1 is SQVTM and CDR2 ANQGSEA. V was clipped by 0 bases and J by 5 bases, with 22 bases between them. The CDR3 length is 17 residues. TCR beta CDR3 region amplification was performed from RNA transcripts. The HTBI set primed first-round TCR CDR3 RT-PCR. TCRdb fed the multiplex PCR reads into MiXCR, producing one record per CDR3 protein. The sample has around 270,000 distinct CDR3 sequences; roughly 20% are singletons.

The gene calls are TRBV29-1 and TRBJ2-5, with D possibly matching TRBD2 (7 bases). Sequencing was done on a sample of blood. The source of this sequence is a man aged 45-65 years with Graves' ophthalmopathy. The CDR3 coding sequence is TGCAGCGTTGAAGATCGGGGGGCCCGGGGGGCTCGGGAGACCCAGTACTTC. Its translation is CSVEDRGARGARETQYF. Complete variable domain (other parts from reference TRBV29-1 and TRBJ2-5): SAVISQKPSRDICQRGTSLTIQCQVDSQVTMMFWYRQQPGQSLTLIATANQGSEATYESGFVIDKFPISRPNLTFSTLTVSNMSPEDSSIYLCSVEDRGARGARETQYFGPGTRLLVL.